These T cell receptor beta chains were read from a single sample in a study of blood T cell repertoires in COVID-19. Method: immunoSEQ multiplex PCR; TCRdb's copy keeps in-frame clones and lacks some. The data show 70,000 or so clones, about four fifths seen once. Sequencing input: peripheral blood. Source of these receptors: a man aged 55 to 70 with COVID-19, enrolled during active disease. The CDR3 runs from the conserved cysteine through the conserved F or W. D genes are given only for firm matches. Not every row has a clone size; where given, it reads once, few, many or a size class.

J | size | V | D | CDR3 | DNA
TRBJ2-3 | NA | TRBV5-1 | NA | CASSLVGQGDTQYF | TGCGCCAGCAGCTTGGTCGGGCAGGGGGATACGCAGTATTTT
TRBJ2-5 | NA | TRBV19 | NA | CASIKGGQETQYF | TGTGCCAGTATCAAAGGCGGACAAGAGACCCAGTACTTC
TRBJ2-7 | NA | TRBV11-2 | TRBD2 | CASSAGLAGYEQYF | TGTGCCAGCAGCGCGGGACTAGCGGGCTACGAGCAGTACTTC
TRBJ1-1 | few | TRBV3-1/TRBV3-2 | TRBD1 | CASSLQGPRDTEAFF | TGTGCCAGCAGCCTACAGGGGCCAAGGGACACTGAAGCTTTCTTT
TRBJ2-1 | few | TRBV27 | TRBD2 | CASSQAAGVNEQFF | TGTGCCAGCAGTCAGGCAGCGGGAGTCAATGAGCAGTTCTTC
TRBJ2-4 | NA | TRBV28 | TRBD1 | CASRTGGALNIQYF | TGTGCCAGCAGGACAGGGGGCGCATTAAACATTCAGTACTTC
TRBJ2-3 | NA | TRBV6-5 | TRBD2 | CASRDRGGGTDTQYF | TGTGCCAGCAGAGACCGGGGGGGAGGCACAGATACGCAGTATTTT
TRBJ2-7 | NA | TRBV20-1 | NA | CSASGDSTYEQYF | TGCAGTGCTAGTGGCGATTCAACCTACGAGCAGTACTTC
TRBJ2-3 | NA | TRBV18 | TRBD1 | CASSPGQAIADTQYF | TGTGCCAGCTCACCCGGACAGGCTATCGCAGATACGCAGTATTTT
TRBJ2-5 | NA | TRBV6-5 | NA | CASSYQRAETQYF | TGTGCCAGCAGTTATCAGCGGGCCGAGACCCAGTACTTC
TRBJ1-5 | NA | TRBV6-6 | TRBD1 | CASTETGTRNQPQHF | TGTGCCAGCACCGAGACAGGGACCAGGAATCAGCCCCAGCATTTT
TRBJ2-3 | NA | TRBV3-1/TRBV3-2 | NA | CASSQQRLSTDTQYF | TGTGCCAGCAGCCAACAGCGACTGTCCACAGATACGCAGTATTTT
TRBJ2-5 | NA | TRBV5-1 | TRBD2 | CASSTRLAGGGETQYF | TGCGCCAGCAGCACCAGACTAGCGGGAGGGGGAGAGACCCAGTACTTC
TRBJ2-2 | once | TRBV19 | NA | CASTQGFTGELFF | TGTGCCAGTACCCAGGGTTTCACCGGGGAGCTGTTTTTT
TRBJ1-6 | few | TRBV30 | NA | CAWKGGVSNSPLHF | TGTGCCTGGAAAGGAGGCGTCTCCAATTCACCCCTCCACTTT
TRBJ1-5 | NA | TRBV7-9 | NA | CASSLAPGAQPQHF | TGTGCCAGCAGCTTAGCGCCTGGGGCCCAGCCCCAGCATTTT